This TCR beta chain was obtained from a study of early T cells in non-severe SARS-CoV-2 infection. TCRdb reprocessed the 5' RACE reads via MiXCR and lists one record per CDR3 protein. The sample carries tens of thousands of distinct CDR3 sequences, 11% to 15% recorded once. This receptor was obtained from an adult who was a healthcare worker with PCR-confirmed SARS-CoV-2 infection or an uninfected control (not recorded which). Sequencing used whole blood.

The CDR3 here is CASGGVDGYTF. The CDR3 DNA is TGTGCCAGCGGAGGAGTCGATGGCTACACCTTC. The chain combines TRBV12-3 or TRBV12-4 with TRBJ1-2, with D unresolved. Trimming left V 8 bases short and J 6 bases short, with 10 bases between. This CDR3 contains 11 residues.